The T cell receptor (beta chain) under discussion was sequenced for a study of T cell repertoires in cytomegalovirus infection. Overall study: It can be stated that public TCR beta signatures indicated CMV infection as well as a matching HLA type. Study findings and constraints: In two of eight donors, the top clonotype was HLA-C-restricted CMV-specific. Using cumulative public TCR beta family frequency, the authors identified those who carried CMV together with the relevant HLA.

Trimming shortened V by 4 bases and J by 1 base, and 10 bases separated the two germline ends. Germline values: CDR1 SEHNR, CDR2 FQNEAQ (reference sequence). CDR3 length equals 14 residues. TCRdb processed the reads anew with MiXCR; each CDR3 protein has one entry. The sample carries roughly 150,000 distinct CDR3 sequences, about a quarter recorded once. This clonotype ranks as medium-sized. Its antigen is unidentified. Material for sequencing was PBMCs. The source is a human donor in good health (CMV status not recorded). Some clones in this sample may be carry-over from other donors' samples. J is TRBJ1-1 and V is TRBV7-9, with D tentatively TRBD1 (5 bases). CDR3 in amino acids: CASSSTQGNTEAFF. The CDR3 nucleotides read TGTGCCAGCAGCTCCACGCAGGGGAACACTGAAGCTTTCTTT.